The TCR beta chain under discussion was sequenced for a study of control samples from healthy donors and cancer patients. Sequenced by immunoSEQ multiplex PCR; TCRdb stores in-frame clones only, minus some. This sample has about 110,000 clones, with 83% found just once. Germline assignment: CDR1 SGHDT and CDR2 YYEEEE. Trimming took 4 bases from V and 3 from J; bases not matched to a gene: 11. This CDR3 contains 16 residues. The V gene is TRBV5-6, the J gene TRBJ2-3, with TRBD1 matching over 7 bases. This receptor was taken from a woman aged 50 to 65 in good health. Material: blood. For the CDR3, the DNA is TGTGCCAGCAGCCCTGAGGGTACAGGGGAGACAGATACGCAGTATTTT. Its protein product is CASSPEGTGETDTQYF.